These 22 T cell receptor beta chains were all obtained from the same sample, sequenced in a study of T cell responses to AZD1222 COVID-19 vaccine. Some clones are missing from TCRdb's copy, which holds only in-frame ones; the method was immunoSEQ multiplex PCR. The data show some 150,000 clones, roughly 93% seen once. The sequenced sample was peripheral blood, obtained 28 days after the second AZD1222 dose. The receptors stem from an adult who received the AZD1222 COVID-19 vaccine.

This clone was observed once. This CDR3 fails to terminate in the conserved phenylalanine or tryptophan, so it likely reflects a read error. The DNA is omitted, as the CDR3 cannot be located on it reliably, and the CDR3 follows TCRdb's listing. This CDR3 reads CASAQRRSRPG. V is TRBV21-1 and J is TRBJ2-7; the table gives TRBD2 as D, unverified against the DNA. TRBV21-1 is a known pseudogene. The CDR3 comprises 11 residues, both ends counted.

The rearrangement links TRBV30 to TRBJ1-1; no clear D. V dropped 1 base and J dropped 7 bases, with 4 bases sitting between them. CDR1 is GTSNPN and CDR2 is SVGIG in the germline V gene (reference sequence). The CDR3 runs 10 residues. CDR3 sequence: CAWSELEAFF. CDR3 DNA: TGTGCCTGGAGTGAACTTGAAGCTTTCTTT.

This clone was counted once. Other DNA sequences in this specimen translate into the identical CDR3. The gene calls are TRBV3-1 (or the pseudogene TRBV3-2) and TRBJ1-5; 7 bases line up with TRBD1. The CDR3 has 14 amino acids. J was trimmed by 2 bases and V by 4 bases; bases with no gene match: 2. Looked up from germline, CDR1 is LGHDT and CDR2 is YNNKEL (reference sequence). This chain's CDR3 is CASSLGQGNQPQHF. The CDR3 coding sequence is TGTGCCAGCAGCCTTGGACAGGGCAATCAGCCCCAGCATTTT.

The chain couples TRBV4-1 to TRBJ2-1; 9 positions agree with TRBD2. Germline loops: CDR1 MGHRA, CDR2 YSYEKL. The CDR3 has 16 amino acids. With 0 bases clipped from V and 4 bases from J, the junction kept 4 bases outside the gene matches. The CDR3 is CASSQDLTSGYNEQFF. The CDR3 DNA reads TGCGCCAGCAGCCAAGATTTGACTAGCGGATACAATGAGCAGTTCTTC.

The chain uses TRBV10-3 and TRBJ2-3; 7 positions agree with TRBD1. Per germline, CDR1 ENHRY and CDR2 SYGVKD. The CDR3 loop spans 18 amino acids. J lost 2 bases, V lost 2 bases, and 13 bases had no gene match. The CDR3 loop reads CAISELTQGQLNTDTQYF. The CDR3 nucleotides read TGTGCCATCAGTGAGCTAACCCAGGGACAGCTCAACACAGATACGCAGTATTTT.

This chain links TRBV11-2 with TRBJ1-1, with D uncertain. Germline CDR1 reads SGHAT; CDR2 reads FQNNGV. CDR3 length: 15 residues. V was shortened by 6 bases and J by 0 bases, with 14 bases between the two germline ends. This chain's CDR3 is CASSFQWTLNTEAFF. In DNA form, the CDR3 reads TGTGCCAGCAGTTTCCAATGGACGTTGAACACTGAAGCTTTCTTT.

The CDR3 loop reads CASSRQPEGDTEAFF. The CDR3, as DNA: TGTGCCAGCAGTAGACAGCCCGAGGGGGACACTGAAGCTTTCTTT. The V gene is TRBV6-5, the J gene TRBJ1-1; D might be TRBD1 (6 bases). The ends were cut back, 5 bases at V and 3 bases at J, with 16 bases in the middle. Looked up from germline, CDR1 is MNHEY and CDR2 is SVGAGI. The CDR3 totals 15 residues.

This clone was counted between two and nine times. The chain joins TRBV12-3 or TRBV12-4 to TRBJ2-1; D is uncertain. Trimming left V 2 bases short and J 8 bases short, with 4 bases between. The CDR3 extends over 11 amino acids. The CDR3 nucleotides are TGTGCCAGCAGTTTATACGATGAGCAGTTCTTC. The encoded protein is CASSLYDEQFF.

The chain carries TRBV29-1 and TRBJ1-2; TRBD1 might be the D (6 bases). The length of the CDR3 is 14 residues. Germline CDR1 is SQVTM and CDR2 is ANQGSEA. With 2 bases removed from V and 4 bases from J, the gap between germline ends came to 14 bases. The CDR3 coding sequence is TGCAGCGTTGAAAAGGGGGTACAGGGCTATGGCTACACCTTC. Translated: CSVEKGVQGYGYTF.

The V gene is TRBV5-4, the J gene TRBJ1-1, with D tentatively TRBD1 (5 bases). CDR3 size: 16 residues. Germline values: CDR1 SGHNT, CDR2 YYREEE (reference sequence). V was clipped by 3 bases and J by 1 base, with 16 bases between them. The CDR3 sequence: CASSSGWGRGNTEAFF. In DNA, the CDR3 is TGTGCCAGCAGCTCCGGATGGGGCCGAGGGAACACTGAAGCTTTCTTT.

In the case of this clone: Compared with germline, one end of the junction differs, possibly owing to a read error. The chain couples TRBV9 to TRBJ2-1; 11 bases fit TRBD2. The CDR3 length is 15 residues. Germline CDR1 is SGDLS and CDR2 is YYNGEE. CDR3 amino acids: CATSRGLAAFNEQFF. DNA of the CDR3: TGTGCCACCAGCAGGGGACTAGCGGCGTTCAATGAGCAGTTCTTC.

The chain combines TRBV6-5 with TRBJ1-4, with a weak D call TRBD1 (5 bases). Germline V gives CDR1 MNHEY, CDR2 SVGAGI. The CDR3 extends over 13 amino acids. The V end lost 5 bases, the J end lost 6 bases, and 10 bases lay between the germline ends. In DNA form, the CDR3 reads TGTGCCAGCAGTACCCAGGGAGATGAAAAACTGTTTTTT. Translated: CASSTQGDEKLFF.

This chain uses TRBV5-1 with TRBJ2-1, with D perhaps given as TRBD1 or TRBD2 (5 bases each). Germline V gene sequence: CDR1 SGHRS, CDR2 YFSETQ. V was shortened by 4 bases and J by 0 bases, with 17 bases between the two germline ends. This CDR3 has 17 amino acids. The CDR3 DNA sequence: TGCGCCAGCAGCCCGAAGGGGACCCTTAGCTCCTACAATGAGCAGTTCTTC. This sequence encodes CASSPKGTLSSYNEQFF.

The chain is built from TRBV12-5 and TRBJ2-1; TRBD2 matches at 10 bases. V lost 3 bases and J lost 7; bases outside the gene matches: 9. Germline V gives CDR1 LGHNT, CDR2 FRNRAP. The length of the CDR3 is 16 residues. The CDR3 sequence: CASGFDKRGGSNEQFF. In DNA form, the CDR3 reads TGTGCTAGTGGTTTTGATAAGCGGGGGGGATCTAATGAGCAGTTCTTC. Complete variable domain (other parts from reference TRBV12-5 and TRBJ2-1): DARVTQTPRHKVTEMGQEVTMRCQPILGHNTVFWYRQTMMQGLELLAYFRNRAPLDDSGMPKDRFSAEMPDATLATLKIQPSEPRDSAVYFCASGFDKRGGSNEQFFGPGTRLTVL.

The V call is TRBV9, the J call TRBJ1-2; 7 nucleotides agree with TRBD1. With V trimmed by 3 bases and J by 0 bases, 5 bases remained unmatched. CDR1 and CDR2 from the germline V gene are SGDLS and YYNGEE. CDR3 length: 15 amino acids. CDR3 sequence: CASSAEGAANYGYTF. For the CDR3, the DNA is TGTGCCAGCAGCGCGGAGGGGGCTGCTAACTATGGCTACACCTTC.

V is TRBV2 and J is TRBJ1-3; TRBD1 is a possible D gene (5 bases). The CDR3 covers 16 residues. V was pared by 6 bases and J by 0 bases, with 15 bases between. Germline CDR1 SNHLY, CDR2 FYNNEI. CDR3 in DNA: TGTGCCAGCAGGGATGGGACTGCGAACTCTGGAAACACCATATATTTT. It is translated as CASRDGTANSGNTIYF.

This clone appeared once. J is TRBJ1-2 and V is TRBV5-4, with D perhaps matching TRBD1 (5 bases). Germline CDR1 reads SGHNT; CDR2 reads YYREEE (reference sequence). The CDR3 has 16 residues. The V end lost 5 bases, the J end lost 4 bases, and 21 bases lay between the germline ends. The CDR3 DNA follows: TGTGCCAGCAGACGAGACGGCCAGGGAGCGCGCTATGGCTACACCTTC. The encoded protein is CASRRDGQGARYGYTF.

The rearrangement joins TRBV2 to TRBJ2-2, with a possible D match to TRBD2 (5 bases). The CDR3 is 13 residues long. V was pared by 6 bases and J by 7 bases, with 12 bases between. Looked up from germline, CDR1 is SNHLY and CDR2 is FYNNEI. The chain's CDR3 is CASRSGLDGELFF. The CDR3 DNA sequence: TGTGCCAGCAGAAGCGGTCTGGACGGGGAGCTGTTTTTT.

This clone was recorded once. The rearrangement joins TRBV10-1 to TRBJ1-1, with no clear D. The length of the CDR3 is 13 residues. The V and J ends lost 0 bases and 5 bases respectively, with 7 bases between them. From germline, CDR1 is WNHNN and CDR2 SYGVQD (reference sequence). CDR3 in amino acids: CASSESRYTEAFF. In DNA form, the CDR3 reads TGCGCCAGCAGTGAGTCGAGGTATACTGAAGCTTTCTTT.

The rearrangement uses TRBV29-1 and TRBJ1-1; 9 bases are a match to TRBD1. CDR1 and CDR2 from the germline V gene are SQVTM and ANQGSEA. J was trimmed by 11 bases and V by 3 bases; bases with no gene match: 13. The CDR3 has 14 amino acids. The CDR3 loop is CSVERKGQGVRAFF. Written as DNA, the CDR3 is TGCAGCGTTGAGAGGAAGGGACAGGGCGTTCGGGCTTTCTTT.

This rearrangement joins TRBV6-5 to TRBJ2-1, with TRBD2 identical over 13 bases. This CDR3 spans 16 amino acids. Germline-derived CDR1 and CDR2 are MNHEY and SVGAGI. The V gene end was trimmed by 4 bases and the J gene end by 4 bases; junction bases not matched to a gene: 4. CDR3 residues: CASSWGLAGKYNEQFF. CDR3 coding DNA: TGTGCCAGCAGTTGGGGACTAGCGGGAAAGTACAATGAGCAGTTCTTC.

The chain links TRBV18 to TRBJ2-2; either TRBD1 or TRBD2 may supply D (5 bases each). The CDR3 has 16 residues. Germline assignment: CDR1 KGHSH and CDR2 LQKENI. Between the trimmed V and J ends, which lost 3 bases and 2 bases, there was a span of 13 bases. The CDR3 is CASSPTRGSNTGELFF. Here the CDR3 DNA reads TGTGCCAGCTCACCTACTAGGGGATCCAACACCGGGGAGCTGTTTTTT.